This passage covers 21 T cell receptor beta chains from one sample sequenced in a study of identical twins. Each CDR3 protein gets one entry after TCRdb re-called the 5' RACE reads with MiXCR. Of 540,000 or so distinct CDR3 sequences in the sample, about a fifth were seen once. These same records also appear under a second study, on yellow fever vaccine responses in identical twins.

Source material: CD4+ T cells sorted from blood. These receptors originate from a woman between 18 and 29 years old in good health.

J is TRBJ2-3 and V is TRBV5-1; D gene ambiguous. Germline V gene data show CDR1 as SGHRS and CDR2 as YFSETQ. V lost 0 bases and J lost 2, with 10 bases in between. The CDR3 is 15 amino acids. The CDR3 sequence is CASSLGADDTDTQYF. CDR3 in DNA: TGCGCCAGCAGCTTGGGGGCAGACGACACAGATACGCAGTATTTT.

This clonotype showed up just a few times. This chain joins TRBV5-1 and TRBJ2-5; 14 bases agree with TRBD2. Germline V gene data show CDR1 as SGHRS and CDR2 as YFSETQ. With 1 base clipped from V and 3 bases from J, the junction kept 17 bases outside the gene matches. The CDR3 spans 21 residues. DNA of the CDR3: TGCGCCAGCAGCTTGAGAGAGGGACACCTGACTAGCGGGAGGGCCGAAGAGACCCAGTACTTC. It is translated as CASSLREGHLTSGRAEETQYF.

This chain links TRBV5-1 with TRBJ2-2; D uncertain. Trimming took 2 bases from V and 4 from J, leaving 12 bases between them. In germline, CDR1 is SGHRS, CDR2 YFSETQ. CDR3 length: 15 amino acids. CDR3 sequence (DNA): TGCGCCAGCAGCTTTTTGGGCACTTCCACCGGGGAGCTGTTTTTT. This encodes CASSFLGTSTGELFF.

This clonotype has only a few counts. This rearrangement joins TRBV9 to TRBJ1-2, with 10 bases identical to TRBD1. The ends lost 4 bases at V and 4 bases at J; junction bases unmatched: 7. The CDR3 spans 15 residues. Germline assignment: CDR1 SGDLS and CDR2 YYNGEE. This CDR3 is CASSPGGDRGYGYTF. The CDR3 coding sequence is TGTGCCAGCAGCCCTGGGGGGGACAGGGGCTATGGCTACACCTTC.

The chain employs TRBV29-1 and TRBJ1-1; perhaps TRBD1 as D (6 bases). The CDR3 has 13 amino acids. With 5 bases removed from V and 1 base from J, the gap between germline ends came to 11 bases. CDR1 is SQVTM and CDR2 is ANQGSEA in the germline V gene. The CDR3 DNA reads TGCAGCGTTCAGGGACAAACGAACACTGAAGCTTTCTTT. Amino acid sequence: CSVQGQTNTEAFF.

The chain recombines TRBV12-3 or TRBV12-4 with TRBJ2-2; TRBD2 agrees at 7 bases. The CDR3 loop spans 16 amino acids. Germline trimming cut 5 bases from V and 6 bases from J; bases unmatched to any gene: 12. The CDR3 here is CASSTLGAGSAGELFF. The CDR3 nucleotides read TGTGCCAGCAGTACTCTCGGAGCGGGGTCGGCCGGGGAGCTGTTTTTT.

This rearrangement joins TRBV5-1 to TRBJ2-2; the D gene is possibly TRBD2 (5 bases). CDR1 is SGHRS and CDR2 is YFSETQ in the germline V gene. The CDR3 sequence is 14 residues long. Trimming removed 2 bases from V and 7 bases from J, with 12 bases in between. The CDR3, as DNA: TGCGCCAGCAGCTTTCTAGCTTCCGACGGGGAGCTGTTTTTT. It translates to CASSFLASDGELFF. Filled out from reference TRBV5-1 and TRBJ2-2, the complete variable domain reads KAGVTQTPRYLIKTRGQQVTLSCSPISGHRSVSWYQQTPGQGLQFLFEYFSETQRNKGNFPGRFSGRQFSNSRSEMNVSTLELGDSALYLCASSFLASDGELFFGEGSRLTVL.

The chain couples TRBV12-3 or TRBV12-4 to TRBJ2-2; 11 bases line up with TRBD2. With 6 bases clipped from V and 3 bases from J, the junction kept 9 bases outside the gene matches. The CDR3 contains 17 residues. In DNA, the CDR3 is TGTGCCAGCAGGCGGAAAGGGACTAGCGGTTACACCGGGGAGCTGTTTTTT. It specifies CASRRKGTSGYTGELFF.

V gene TRBV2 combines with J gene TRBJ2-7; no clear D. Germline CDR1 and CDR2: SNHLY and FYNNEI. Deletions cut 4 bases from V and 4 bases from J, with 14 bases between. This CDR3 has 14 residues. This CDR3 reads CASSGRYQKYEQYF. CDR3 nucleotides: TGTGCCAGCAGTGGGCGCTACCAGAAATACGAGCAGTACTTC.

J is TRBJ2-1 and V is TRBV7-2; D may be TRBD2 (5 bases). This CDR3 comprises 17 residues. Trimming took 3 bases from V and 3 from J, leaving 18 bases between them. In germline, CDR1 is SGHTA, CDR2 FQGNSA. CDR3 loop: CASSFQTLSGFYNEQFF. The CDR3 DNA reads TGTGCCAGCAGCTTCCAAACGCTATCGGGGTTCTACAATGAGCAGTTCTTC.

This clonotype was recorded a few times. CDR3 region: CASSRIRGGEQFF. The CDR3 nucleotides are TGTGCCAGCAGCCGGATAAGGGGCGGGGAGCAGTTCTTC. The chain is built from TRBV12-3 or TRBV12-4 and TRBJ2-1; either TRBD1 or TRBD2 may supply D (5 bases each). This CDR3 has 13 residues. V lost 6 bases, J lost 10 bases, and 16 bases lay in between.

The chain has TRBV21-1 and TRBJ2-5. TRBV21-1 is a documented pseudogene. The CDR3 spans 17 residues. CDR3 DNA: TGTGCCAGCAGCAAAGGAGGTTGGTACAGGTACCAAGAGACCCAGTACTTC. Its translation: CASSKGGWYRYQETQYF.

The CDR3 DNA is TGTGCCAGTAAGGGACAGGGTAGTTCCGGGGAGCTGTTTTTT. This encodes CASKGQGSSGELFF. The V call is TRBV19, the J call TRBJ2-2, with 9 bases that match TRBD1. Germline CDR1 reads LNHDA; CDR2 reads SQIVND (reference sequence). The trim removed 7 bases at V and 6 bases at J, leaving 6 bases unmatched. This CDR3 is 14 amino acids long.

The V call is TRBV6-1, the J call TRBJ2-4; TRBD1 or TRBD2 may be the D gene (5 bases each). V was pared by 2 bases and J by 5 bases, with 13 bases between. This CDR3 has 15 amino acids. The germline CDR1 and CDR2 sequences are MNHNS and SASEGT. The CDR3 region has the DNA TGTGCCAGCAGTGAATATCCAGGGAGTCAAAACATTCAGTACTTC. Protein sequence: CASSEYPGSQNIQYF.

This clonotype was counted a few times. The rearrangement uses TRBV10-3 and TRBJ1-5, with a weak D call TRBD1 (6 bases). The V end was cut by 6 bases, the J end by 3 bases, with 12 bases between. The CDR3 spans 14 residues. CDR1 is ENHRY, CDR2 SYGVKD, per germline. The CDR3 reads CAISSGVFNQPQHF. CDR3 DNA sequence: TGTGCCATCAGCTCAGGGGTATTCAATCAGCCCCAGCATTTT.

The rearrangement uses TRBV12-3 or TRBV12-4 and TRBJ2-1; D not resolved. With 2 bases removed from V and 6 bases from J, the gap between germline ends came to 5 bases. CDR3 length equals 12 residues. The CDR3 DNA is TGTGCCAGCAGTTTATTCCTCAATGAGCAGTTCTTC. It translates to CASSLFLNEQFF.

This clonotype was observed a single time. V and J are TRBV24-1 and TRBJ2-7, with 9 bases identical to TRBD2. The CDR3 has 14 residues. The ends lost 4 bases at V and 6 bases at J; junction bases unmatched: 6. Germline assignment: CDR1 KGHDR and CDR2 SFDVKD. CDR3: CATSDPGLAPEQYF. CDR3 in DNA: TGTGCCACCAGTGACCCGGGACTAGCTCCCGAGCAGTACTTC.

The chain joins TRBV7-2 to TRBJ2-5; tentative D call: TRBD2 (6 bases). Per germline, CDR1 SGHTA and CDR2 FQGNSA. V shed 5 bases and J shed 5 bases, with 12 bases lying between them. The CDR3 consists of 13 residues. CDR3 amino acids: CASSPTRRETQYF. Written as DNA, the CDR3 is TGTGCCAGCAGCCCGACTAGAAGGGAGACCCAGTACTTC.

V gene TRBV6-2 or TRBV6-3 combines with J gene TRBJ2-3; 12 bases agree with TRBD2. Trimming at V came to 2 bases and at J to 1 base, leaving 16 bases not matched to a gene. The CDR3 covers 21 residues. The germline CDR1 and CDR2 sequences are MNHEY and SVGEGT. In nucleotides, the CDR3 is TGTGCCAGCAGTTACCCCAGGGTATGGGCTAGCGGGGGGGATGGCACAGATACGCAGTATTTT. This translates into CASSYPRVWASGGDGTDTQYF.

This clonotype was seen only a few times. The chain is built from TRBV10-3 and TRBJ1-5; tentatively, D is TRBD1 (5 bases). CDR3 length: 15 amino acids. V lost 10 bases and J lost 7, with 23 bases in between. Germline CDR1 is ENHRY and CDR2 is SYGVKD. The CDR3 nucleotides are TGTGCCACCATTCAGAATATTAGGGGAGACCAGCCCCAGCATTTT. This sequence encodes CATIQNIRGDQPQHF.

In this sample, this clonotype turned up once. The chain is built from TRBV7-9 and TRBJ2-7; D remains unclear. V lost 5 bases and J 3 bases, leaving 17 bases between the germline ends. In germline, CDR1 is SEHNR, CDR2 FQNEAQ (reference sequence). The CDR3 spans 15 residues. The CDR3 coding sequence is TGTGCCAGCAGCCACCAAAGTCGGGCATTCTACGAGCAGTACTTC. Protein product: CASSHQSRAFYEQYF.